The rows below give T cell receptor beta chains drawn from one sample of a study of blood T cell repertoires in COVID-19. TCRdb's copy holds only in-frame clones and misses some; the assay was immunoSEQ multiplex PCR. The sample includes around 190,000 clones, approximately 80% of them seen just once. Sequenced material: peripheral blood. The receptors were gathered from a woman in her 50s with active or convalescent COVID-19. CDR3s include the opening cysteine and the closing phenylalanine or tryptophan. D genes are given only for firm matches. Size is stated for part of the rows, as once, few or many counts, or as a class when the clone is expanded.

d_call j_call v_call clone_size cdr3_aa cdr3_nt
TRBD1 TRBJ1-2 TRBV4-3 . CASSQAQGARLLSGYTF TGCGCCAGCAGCCAAGCCCAGGGGGCCCGTCTGCTTAGTGGCTACACCTTC
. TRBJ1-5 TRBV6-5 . CASSFDRTGNQPQHF TGTGCCAGCAGTTTTGACAGGACTGGGAATCAGCCCCAGCATTTT
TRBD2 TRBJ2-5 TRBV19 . CASSLAGGQQETQYF TGTGCCAGTAGTCTAGCGGGGGGCCAACAAGAGACCCAGTACTTC
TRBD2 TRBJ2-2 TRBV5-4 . CASSLLAPEAGELFF TGTGCCAGCAGCTTACTAGCGCCAGAGGCCGGGGAGCTGTTTTTT
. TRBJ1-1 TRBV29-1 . CSVGGAGNMNTEAFF TGCAGCGTGGGGGGGGCAGGGAACATGAACACTGAAGCTTTCTTT
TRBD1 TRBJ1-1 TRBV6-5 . CASSYSQGAVTEAFF TGTGCCAGCAGTTACTCTCAGGGGGCGGTGACTGAAGCTTTCTTT
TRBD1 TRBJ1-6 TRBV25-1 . CASQGVSPLHF TGTGCCTCTCAGGGGGTTTCACCCCTCCACTTT
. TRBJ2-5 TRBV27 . CASKKTSGRVSPSPETQYF TGTGCCAGCAAGAAAACCTCGGGCCGGGTGTCCCCTAGCCCGGAGACCCAGTACTTC
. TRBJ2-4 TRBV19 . CASGLAKNIQYF TGTGCCAGCGGGTTAGCCAAAAACATTCAGTACTTC
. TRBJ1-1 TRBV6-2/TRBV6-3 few CASSGRMNTEAFF TGTGCCAGCAGTGGCAGGATGAACACTGAAGCTTTCTTT
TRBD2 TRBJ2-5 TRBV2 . CASTPLAGKETQYF TGTGCCAGCACCCCACTAGCGGGTAAAGAGACCCAGTACTTC
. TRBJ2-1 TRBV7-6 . CASSLAKGQASYNEQFF TGTGCCAGCAGCTTAGCGAAGGGGCAGGCGTCCTACAATGAGCAGTTCTTC
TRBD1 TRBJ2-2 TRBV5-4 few CASNEGAHTGELFF TGTGCCAGCAACGAGGGGGCACACACCGGGGAGCTGTTTTTT
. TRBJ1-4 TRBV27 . CASSLHRLGEKLFF TGTGCCAGCAGTTTACACAGGTTGGGGGAAAAACTGTTTTTT
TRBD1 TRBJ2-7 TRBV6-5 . CASRTGLREQYF TGTGCCAGCAGGACAGGGCTACGCGAGCAGTACTTC
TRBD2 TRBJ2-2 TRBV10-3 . CAIRPGLAGVTANTGELFF TGTGCCATCAGGCCGGGACTAGCGGGAGTAACCGCGAACACCGGGGAGCTGTTTTTT
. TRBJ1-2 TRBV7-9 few CASSSQVSGVNYGYTF TGTGCCAGCAGCTCCCAAGTTTCCGGGGTAAACTATGGCTACACCTTC
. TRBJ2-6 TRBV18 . CASSPLRESPLGANVLTF TGTGCCAGCTCACCACTCCGGGAGAGTCCCTTGGGGGCCAACGTCCTGACTTTC
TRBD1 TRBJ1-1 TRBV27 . CASSLPDRGSFTEAFF TGTGCCAGCAGTTTACCAGACAGGGGAAGTTTCACTGAAGCTTTCTTT
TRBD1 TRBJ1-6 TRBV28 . CASSFHQGARNSPLHF TGTGCCAGCAGTTTCCACCAGGGGGCACGTAATTCACCCCTCCACTTT
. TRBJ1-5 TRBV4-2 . CASSQDREGNQPQHF TGTGCCAGCAGCCAAGATCGGGAAGGGAATCAGCCCCAGCATTTT
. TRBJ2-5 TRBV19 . CASSPSRAQETQYF TGTGCCAGTAGTCCTTCCAGGGCCCAAGAGACCCAGTACTTC
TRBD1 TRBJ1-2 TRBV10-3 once CAIRDRDNYGYTF TGTGCCATCAGGGACAGGGACAACTATGGCTACACCTTC
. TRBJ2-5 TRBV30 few CAWSVGGPQETQYF TGTGCCTGGAGTGTTGGAGGACCCCAAGAGACCCAGTACTTC
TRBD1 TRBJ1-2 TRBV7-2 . CASSLDRGGPFNYGYTF TGTGCCAGCAGCTTAGACAGGGGGGGCCCCTTTAACTATGGCTACACCTTC
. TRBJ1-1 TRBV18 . CASSLETPPGEAFF TGTGCCAGCTCACTCGAGACGCCACCGGGAGAAGCTTTCTTT
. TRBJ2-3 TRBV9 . CASSVSYLGGDTQYF TGTGCCAGCAGCGTTTCATATTTGGGCGGGGATACGCAGTATTTT
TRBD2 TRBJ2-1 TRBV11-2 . CASSPTGTSGRNEQFF TGTGCCAGCAGCCCTACCGGGACTAGCGGGAGGAATGAGCAGTTCTTC
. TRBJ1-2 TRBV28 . CAIVDRRTNYGYTF TGTGCCATCGTAGACAGGCGGACTAACTATGGCTACACCTTC
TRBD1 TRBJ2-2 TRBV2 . CASTGTGDTGELFF TGTGCCAGCACAGGGACAGGGGACACCGGGGAGCTGTTTTTT
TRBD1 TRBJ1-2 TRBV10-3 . CAITKDRDGYTF TGTGCCATCACCAAGGACAGGGACGGCTACACCTTC
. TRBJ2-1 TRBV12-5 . CASGLVRDTGLSYNEQFF TGTGCTAGTGGTTTGGTAAGGGACACTGGTCTTAGCTACAATGAGCAGTTCTTC
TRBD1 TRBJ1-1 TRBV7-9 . CASSPTGMIFAEAFF TGTGCCAGCAGCCCGACAGGGATGATATTCGCTGAAGCTTTCTTT
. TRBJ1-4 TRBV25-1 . CASSDSGEYNEKLFF TGTGCCAGCAGTGACAGCGGAGAATATAATGAAAAACTGTTTTTT
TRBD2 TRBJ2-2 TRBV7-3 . CASRGLAGANGELFF TGTGCCAGCAGGGGGCTAGCGGGAGCAAACGGGGAGCTGTTTTTT
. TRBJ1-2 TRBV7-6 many CASSPGPGYGYTF TGTGCCAGCAGCCCCGGACCGGGGTATGGCTACACCTTC
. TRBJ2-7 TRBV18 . CASSPWTSYEQYF TGTGCCAGCTCACCCTGGACAAGCTACGAGCAGTACTTC
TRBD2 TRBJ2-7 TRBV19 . CASSVIAGGTYEQYF TGTGCCAGTAGTGTAATAGCGGGAGGGACCTACGAGCAGTACTTC
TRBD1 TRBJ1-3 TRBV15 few CATSSGLNRGTGNTIYF TGTGCCACCAGCAGCGGACTGAACAGGGGGACTGGAAACACCATATATTTT
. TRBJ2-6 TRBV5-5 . CASSSDSRPHSGANVLTF TGTGCCAGCAGCTCGGACAGCCGACCCCACTCTGGGGCCAACGTCCTGACTTTC
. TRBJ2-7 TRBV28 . CASSRTSYEQYF TGTGCCAGCAGTCGTACTAGCTACGAGCAGTACTTC
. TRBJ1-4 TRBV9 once CASSVEGSSGKLFF TGTGCCAGCAGCGTAGAAGGCAGCTCGGGAAAACTGTTTTTT
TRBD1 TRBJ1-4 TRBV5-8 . CASSSPGQANEKLFF TGTGCCAGCAGCTCTCCGGGACAGGCTAATGAAAAACTGTTTTTT
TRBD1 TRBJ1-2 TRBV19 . CASNSIPGGDYGYTF TGTGCCAGTAACAGTATCCCAGGGGGCGACTATGGCTACACCTTC
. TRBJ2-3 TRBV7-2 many CASSPRIAGTDTQYF TGTGCCAGCAGCCCCCGTATAGCGGGCACAGATACGCAGTATTTT
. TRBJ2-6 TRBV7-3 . CASSIQISGANVLTF TGTGCCAGCAGCATACAGATCTCTGGGGCCAACGTCCTGACTTTC
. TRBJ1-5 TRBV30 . CAWSGGRDQPQHF TGTGCCTGGAGTGGTGGCAGGGATCAGCCCCAGCATTTT
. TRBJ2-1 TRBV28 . CASRWGLGDNEQFF TGTGCCAGCAGGTGGGGTTTAGGGGACAATGAGCAGTTCTTC
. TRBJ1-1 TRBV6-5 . CASSYQGGWRAFF TGTGCCAGCAGTTACCAGGGCGGCTGGAGAGCTTTCTTT
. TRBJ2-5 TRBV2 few CASSEGPLQETQYF TGTGCCAGCAGTGAGGGGCCCCTACAAGAGACCCAGTACTTC
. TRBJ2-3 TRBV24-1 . CATSGRGRTDTQYF TGTGCCACCAGTGGCAGGGGACGCACAGATACGCAGTATTTT
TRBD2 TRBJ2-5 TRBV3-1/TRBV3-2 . CASSQDRCSSGGGNTQETQYF TGTGCCAGCAGCCAGGATCGCTGCTCTAGCGGGGGGGGGAACACCCAAGAGACCCAGTACTTC
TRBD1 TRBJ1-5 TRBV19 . CASTPGQSRQPQHF TGTGCCAGTACCCCGGGACAGTCACGCCAGCCCCAGCATTTT
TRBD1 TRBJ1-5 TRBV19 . CASSTQGAGNQPQHF TGTGCCAGTAGTACACAGGGGGCCGGCAATCAGCCCCAGCATTTT
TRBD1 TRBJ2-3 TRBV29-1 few CSARQGGTDTQYF TGCAGCGCCCGACAGGGTGGGACAGATACGCAGTATTTT